This TCR beta chain derives from a study of shared clonotypes between healthy human individuals. Comments on this clone: Its cognate antigen is unknown.

CD45RA-negative memory and CD45RA+ naive subsets were split from the CD4+ cells. Findings and limits, study-wide: Across subsets, estimated richness was generally greater for naive than for memory populations. With few donors, the genetic and exposure-history diversity represented was limited. Sorted-subset sequencing, rarefaction showed, was incomplete despite large depth.

Clones were read by immunoSEQ multiplex PCR, and TCRdb kept only the in-frame ones, dropping some. The table records roughly 2.6 million clones, around 94% of them present only once. V was shortened by 7 bases and J by 0 bases, with 9 bases between the two germline ends. Germline V gene sequence: CDR1 SNHLY, CDR2 FYNNEI. This CDR3 contains 14 residues. The V and J genes are TRBV2 and TRBJ2-2, with unresolved D. The receptor comes from a man younger than 35 in good health. Sequencing was performed on naive CD4+ T cells sorted from blood. This sample's subset: CD45RA+ positively selected. CDR3 region: CASNGDSNTGELFF. CDR3 coding DNA: TGTGCCAGCAACGGAGATTCGAACACCGGGGAGCTGTTTTTT.